This TCR beta chain is drawn from a study of blood T cell repertoires in COVID-19. Looking at the study overall: The United States, Italy and Spain provided the acute and convalescent COVID-19 samples. PBMCs, B-cell-depleted T cells, or T cells were the source of the cDNA or gDNA that made up the material.

Clinical histories supplied by participants themselves formed the basis of cohort assignment. In the original workflow: Reference gene primer amplification gave nucleated cell count estimates. TCRdb's table, derived via immunoSEQ multiplex PCR, lists solely in-frame clones and lacks some. V and J calls plus clone size are reproduced from that table; the DNA served to infer D and trimming. The sample has about 250,000 clones, 85% to 90% seen once; the top ten hold around 1.7%. The germline V gene encodes CDR1 MNHEY and CDR2 SVGEGT. The CDR3 has 12 amino acids. V lost 6 bases, J lost 9 bases, and 12 bases lay in between.

Sequenced material: PBMCs or T cells enriched from blood (not recorded which). The chain employs TRBV6-2 or TRBV6-3 and TRBJ2-1; a possible D gene is TRBD2 (6 bases). The TCR sequence derives from a middle-aged man who had recovered from COVID-19. The CDR3, as DNA: TGTGCCAGCAGCCCCGGGGGAGGTGAGCAGTTCTTC. It encodes CASSPGGGEQFF.